Below, 21 T cell receptor beta chains from the same sample are listed, as sequenced in a study of shared clonotypes between healthy human individuals. Clones were read by immunoSEQ multiplex PCR, and TCRdb kept only the in-frame ones, dropping some. The table shows around 2.5 million clones, with approximately 94% occurring only once. The sample comprised naive CD4+ T cells from PBMCs. The subset was: CD45RA+ positively selected. The receptors shown here come from a young man in good health. Some clones in this sample may be carry-over from other donors' samples.

This rearrangement joins TRBV5-1 to TRBJ1-4; D is uncertain. The length of the CDR3 is 16 residues. The V gene's germline CDR1 is SGHRS and CDR2 YFSETQ. V was shortened by 4 bases and J by 0 bases, with 13 bases between the two germline ends. The CDR3 here is CASSPRPPATNEKLFF. The CDR3 DNA reads as TGCGCCAGCAGCCCTAGACCGCCTGCAACTAATGAAAAACTGTTTTTT.

The chain uses TRBV6-1 and TRBJ2-2; TRBD2 agrees at 12 bases. The CDR3 runs to 16 residues. CDR1 and CDR2 (germline): MNHNS, SASEGT. Trimming cost V 4 bases and J 7 bases; bases outside gene matches: 7. CDR3 in amino acids: CASSARLAGAIGELFF. The DNA for the CDR3 is TGTGCCAGCAGTGCCAGACTAGCGGGAGCAATCGGGGAGCTGTTTTTT.

V and J are TRBV27 and TRBJ1-6; D is undetermined. This CDR3 region has 13 residues. The germline V and J ends were trimmed by 5 bases and 11 bases, with 13 bases remaining between them. Germline CDR1 is MNHEY and CDR2 is SMNVEV (reference sequence). DNA for the CDR3: TGTGCCAGCAGTCCCCTCCGAAGAACACCCCTCCACTTT. As protein: CASSPLRRTPLHF.

The chain joins TRBV6-6 to TRBJ2-3, with TRBD2 identical over 10 bases. The length of the CDR3 is 16 residues. The ends lost 10 bases at V and 1 base at J; junction bases unmatched: 11. CDR1 MNHNY and CDR2 SVGAGI come from the germline V gene (reference sequence). CDR3 DNA sequence: TGTGCCACCACCGGAAGCGGGAGGGCCGGCACAGATACGCAGTATTTT. It codes for CATTGSGRAGTDTQYF.

The rearrangement joins TRBV14 to TRBJ1-1; D remains unclear. Per the germline V gene, CDR1 is SGHDN and CDR2 is FVKESK. CDR3 length equals 14 residues. The ends were cut back, 0 bases at V and 3 bases at J, with 8 bases in the middle. CDR3 region: CASSQDHFYTEAFF. In DNA form, the CDR3 reads TGTGCCAGCAGCCAAGATCACTTTTACACTGAAGCTTTCTTT.

The chain links TRBV4-1 to TRBJ1-4; 9 bases map to TRBD1. Germline assignment: CDR1 MGHRA and CDR2 YSYEKL. V was pared by 1 base and J by 6 bases, with 12 bases of the junction left unmatched. CDR3 size: 18 residues. CDR3 sequence: CASSQGKLGRTGDEKLFF. The CDR3 coding sequence is TGCGCCAGCAGCCAAGGGAAGCTGGGGCGGACAGGGGATGAAAAACTGTTTTTT.

This clone was detected once. V is TRBV9 and J is TRBJ1-6; D remains unclear. The V and J ends lost 4 bases and 7 bases respectively, with 9 bases between them. The germline V gene encodes CDR1 SGDLS and CDR2 YYNGEE. The length of the CDR3 is 13 residues. The CDR3: CASSISTNSPLHF. CDR3 DNA sequence: TGTGCCAGCAGCATCTCGACAAATTCACCCCTCCACTTT.

V gene TRBV29-1 combines with J gene TRBJ2-3; possibly TRBD2 for D (6 bases). Trimming removed 2 bases at V and 3 bases at J, with 9 bases between. The CDR3 sequence is 13 residues long. Germline lookup yields CDR1 SQVTM and CDR2 ANQGSEA. The CDR3 bases are TGCAGCGTTGAATACCGGGGGACAGATACGCAGTATTTT. Translation gives CSVEYRGTDTQYF.

The chain joins TRBV9 to TRBJ2-7; 12 bases agree with TRBD2. With 2 bases clipped from V and 6 bases from J, the junction kept 3 bases outside the gene matches. Germline CDR1 and CDR2: SGDLS and YYNGEE. CDR3 size: 14 residues. The CDR3 is CASSVGTSGSEQYF. For the CDR3, the DNA is TGTGCCAGCAGCGTCGGGACTAGCGGGTCCGAGCAGTACTTC.

The V gene is TRBV7-2, the J gene TRBJ1-4; 7 bases match TRBD1. With V trimmed by 5 bases and J by 2 bases, 5 bases remained unmatched. Germline lookup yields CDR1 SGHTA and CDR2 FQGNSA. CDR3 length equals 15 residues. In DNA form, the CDR3 reads TGTGCCAGCAGCAATAACAGGGGTACTAATGAAAAACTGTTTTTT. Encoded protein: CASSNNRGTNEKLFF.

Notes on this clone: Other DNA sequences of this sample code for an identical CDR3. V is TRBV7-2 and J is TRBJ2-2, with TRBD2 matching over 10 bases. The trim removed 1 base at V and 4 bases at J, leaving 0 bases unmatched. The CDR3 is made up of 15 amino acids. CDR1 and CDR2 (germline): SGHTA, FQGNSA. The chain's CDR3 is CASSLGLAGTGELFF. The DNA for the CDR3 is TGTGCCAGCAGCTTAGGACTAGCGGGCACCGGGGAGCTGTTTTTT.

The V and J genes are TRBV7-3 and TRBJ2-3, with D perhaps matching TRBD1 (5 bases). Germline CDR1 is SGHTA and CDR2 is FQGTGA. CDR3 size: 16 residues. With 3 bases removed from V and 0 bases from J, the gap between germline ends came to 13 bases. Written as DNA, the CDR3 is TGTGCCAGCAGCTTGGGGCAGCACCCTAGCACAGATACGCAGTATTTT. Protein: CASSLGQHPSTDTQYF.

With regard to this clone: Other DNA sequences in the same sample also yield this CDR3. The chain employs TRBV28 and TRBJ2-7, with D perhaps TRBD1 (6 bases). The CDR3 contains 13 residues. In germline, CDR1 is MDHEN, CDR2 SYDVKM. Trimming took off 5 bases at V and 2 bases at J, with 10 bases between the two ends. CDR3: CASSLNRAYEQYF. DNA of the CDR3: TGTGCCAGCAGTCTCAACAGGGCCTACGAGCAGTACTTC.

The chain has TRBV10-3 and TRBJ2-1; 7 bases are shared with TRBD2. The ends lost 0 bases at V and 3 bases at J; junction bases unmatched: 5. The CDR3 is made up of 16 amino acids. Germline V gives CDR1 ENHRY, CDR2 SYGVKD. The CDR3 protein is CAISESRSGNYNEQFF. The CDR3 DNA follows: TGTGCCATCAGTGAGTCGAGAAGCGGGAACTACAATGAGCAGTTCTTC.

The V call is TRBV28, the J call TRBJ1-2, with 12 bases that match TRBD1. Germline V gene sequence: CDR1 MDHEN, CDR2 SYDVKM. This CDR3 region has 17 residues. V was pared by 6 bases and J by 2 bases, with 10 bases of the junction left unmatched. The CDR3 here is CASRGPGQGASNYGYTF. CDR3 coding DNA: TGTGCCAGCAGGGGGCCGGGACAGGGGGCTTCGAACTATGGCTACACCTTC.

The chain couples TRBV7-6 to TRBJ2-7, with D perhaps TRBD1 (6 bases). V lost 5 bases, J lost 9 bases, and 11 bases lay in between. CDR1 and CDR2 from the germline V gene are SGHVS and FNYEAQ. CDR3 length: 11 residues. Written as DNA, the CDR3 is TGTGCCAGCAGCCCAGGGGTCGCGCAGTACTTC. Its protein product is CASSPGVAQYF.

The rearrangement uses TRBV6-1 and TRBJ2-2; maybe TRBD1 (5 bases). V was pared by 6 bases and J by 6 bases, with 11 bases between. Germline V CDR1 and CDR2: MNHNS, SASEGT. The CDR3 consists of 13 residues. The CDR3, as DNA: TGTGCCAGCAGGGACACGTACGCCGGGGAGCTGTTTTTT. It codes for CASRDTYAGELFF.

The CDR3 loop is CASSPEFATNEKLFF. The CDR3 DNA sequence: TGTGCCAGCAGTCCCGAATTTGCAACTAATGAAAAACTGTTTTTT. This rearrangement joins TRBV25-1 to TRBJ1-4, with D unclear. CDR3 length: 15 amino acids. V was cut by 5 bases and J by 0 bases, with 10 bases left in between. Germline V gene data show CDR1 as MGHDK and CDR2 as SYGVNS.

About this clone itself: Other DNA sequences in this specimen translate into the identical CDR3. This chain uses TRBV9 with TRBJ2-7; 7 bases are shared with TRBD1. Losses at the gene ends were 0 bases for V and 3 bases for J; bases not matched to a gene: 6. The CDR3 has 15 residues. Per the germline V gene, CDR1 is SGDLS and CDR2 is YYNGEE. CDR3 residues: CASSVGGQVLYEQYF. DNA for the CDR3: TGTGCCAGCAGCGTAGGTGGACAGGTCCTCTACGAGCAGTACTTC. Variable domain in full (rest from reference TRBV9 and TRBJ2-7): DSGVTQTPKHLITATGQRVTLRCSPRSGDLSVYWYQQSLDQGLQFLIQYYNGEERAKGNILERFSAQQFPDLHSELNLSSLELGDSALYFCASSVGGQVLYEQYFGPGTRLTVT.

This clone was counted once. This sequence joins TRBV10-3 and TRBJ2-3; 7 bases map to TRBD1. The CDR3 extends over 13 amino acids. The V gene end was trimmed by 6 bases and the J gene end by 6 bases; junction bases not matched to a gene: 6. Germline loops: CDR1 ENHRY, CDR2 SYGVKD. The CDR3 DNA follows: TGTGCCATCAGGACGACAGGGTCGGATACGCAGTATTTT. This encodes CAIRTTGSDTQYF.

Turning to this clone: The same CDR3 is also encoded by other DNA sequences in this sample. The chain is built from TRBV18 and TRBJ2-7, with unresolved D. CDR1 and CDR2 (germline): KGHSH, LQKENI. This CDR3 has 12 amino acids. Trimming pared 2 bases from V and 1 base from J, leaving 3 bases between. The DNA of the CDR3 is TGTGCCAGCTCACCAGCATCCTACGAGCAGTACTTC. Translation gives CASSPASYEQYF.